This T cell receptor (beta chain) was identified in a study of blood T cell repertoires in COVID-19. The overall study: Acute and convalescent COVID-19 specimens originated in the United States, Italy and Spain. T cells, B-cell-depleted T cells, or PBMCs supplied cDNA or gDNA.

Per the original data handling: Estimated nucleated cell counts came from reference gene primer amplification. Here immunoSEQ multiplex PCR was the method, and the copy in TCRdb shows in-frame clones only, minus some. The DNA was the basis for D and trimming; V, J and clone size are from that table. The table has approximately 170,000 clones, roughly nine tenths seen once. V shed 3 bases and J shed 4 bases, with 9 bases lying between them. The CDR3 sequence is 13 residues long. Germline V gives CDR1 KGHSH, CDR2 LQKENI. Sequenced material: peripheral blood. V gene TRBV18 combines with J gene TRBJ1-2; no firm D call. The sequence was collected from a woman aged 65 to 85 with acute or convalescent COVID-19. The CDR3 region has the DNA TGTGCCAGCTCACCTGCGGAGGTCTATGGCTACACCTTC. Protein: CASSPAEVYGYTF.